The present entry profiles one T cell receptor (beta chain) with its context. This sample includes further DNA sequences coding for the same CDR3. The CDR3 is 13 residues long. V gave up 2 bases and J gave up 4 bases; unmatched junction bases: 1. CDR1 is ENHRY, CDR2 SYGVKD, per germline. This record comes from a study of blood T cell repertoires in COVID-19. The wider study: There were acute and convalescent COVID-19 samples, and they came from the United States, Italy and Spain. The cDNA or gDNA used as material had been derived from T cells, B-cell-depleted T cells, or PBMCs.

Enrolled during active infection, Seattle patients were then followed longitudinally. In the original workflow: Cell counts per sample came from amplifying reference gene primers. Profiling relied on immunoSEQ multiplex PCR, and the TCRdb table lists in-frame clones only, not all of them. V, J and clone size derive from that table, while D and trimming were established from the DNA sequence. The table records 250,000 to 350,000 clones, roughly 90% of them present only once. What was sequenced was peripheral blood. The origin of this receptor is a woman in her 30s with COVID-19, enrolled during active disease. The chain couples TRBV10-3 to TRBJ2-7; 8 bases are shared with TRBD1. The CDR3 bases are TGTGCCATCAGTGAGGGACAGGGATACGAGCAGTACTTC. It yields the protein CAISEGQGYEQYF.